This entry features one T cell receptor (beta chain) sequence. With 60 Vbeta and 13 Jbeta primers, the PCR was carried out. This table comes from immunoSEQ multiplex PCR, and its TCRdb copy is limited to in-frame clones, with some not included. The sample lists about 130,000 clones, 85% to 90% occurring once. Germline V gives CDR1 WNHNN, CDR2 SYGVQD (reference sequence). The CDR3 covers 14 residues. The ends were cut back, 4 bases at V and 0 bases at J, with 7 bases in the middle. The source of the sample is a study of cytomegalovirus exposure and HLA in healthy donors. The chain combines TRBV10-1 with TRBJ2-1, with a possible D match to TRBD1 (6 bases). This receptor was identified in a woman aged 25-40 years in good health and CMV-seropositive. The specimen was PBMCs. The chain's CDR3 is CASSVGGSYNEQFF. In DNA, the CDR3 is TGCGCCAGCAGTGTAGGGGGCTCCTACAATGAGCAGTTCTTC.